This T cell receptor (beta chain) appears in the sequencing data of a study of regulatory T cells in long-lasting Graves disease. Study-wide findings and caveats: It was possible that the small sample size reduced accuracy. Graves' patients with persistent disease showed TCR diversity lower than patients newly diagnosed.

The germline CDR1 and CDR2 sequences are MGHRA and YSYEKL. Trimming removed 0 bases at V and 2 bases at J, with 11 bases between. The CDR3 covers 16 residues. As regards this clonotype: Its antigen is unidentified.

In building TCR beta libraries, iRepertoire HTBI primers were used together with Arm-PCR of CDR3 regions. TCRdb used MiXCR to reprocess the multiplex PCR reads, holding one entry per CDR3 protein. The sample lists 320,000 or so distinct CDR3 sequences, 15% to 20% occurring once. Sample time point: newly diagnosed GD, antithyroid drugs for less than 3 months. PBMC-derived RNA was used for the TCR library. V and J are TRBV4-1 and TRBJ2-1; tentatively, D is TRBD1 (6 bases). This sample comprised peripheral blood mononuclear cells (PBMCs), obtained at new diagnosis, from a patient treated with antithyroid drugs. This sequence originates from a female donor with Graves disease. CDR3 coding DNA: TGCGCCAGCAGCCAAGAAGGGGGAGACCCCTACAATGAGCAGTTCTTC. Its translation is CASSQEGGDPYNEQFF.